Listed below are T cell receptor beta chains from one sample, sequenced in a study of blood T cell repertoires in COVID-19. Profiled with immunoSEQ multiplex PCR; TCRdb holds only in-frame clones, not every one. There are some 220,000 clones in the sample; 65% to 85% occur only once, and 9.5% to 15% lies in the top ten. Sequenced material: peripheral blood. The receptors were gathered from a human donor in a cohort sampled during active COVID-19. The CDR3 runs from the conserved cysteine through the conserved F or W. D genes are given only for firm matches. Size values are once, few and many counts, or a class for expanded clones, and some rows have none.

>TRBJ1-2|TRBV19|NA|NA
CASSIYQTNYGYTF
TGTGCCAGTAGTATTTATCAGACTAACTATGGCTACACCTTC
>TRBJ2-7|TRBV19|NA|NA
CASSIAAGASYEQYF
TGTGCCAGTAGTATCGCTGCAGGGGCCTCCTACGAGCAGTACTTC
>TRBJ1-4|TRBV4-3|TRBD1|NA
CASSQAAGGNEKLFF
TGCGCCAGCAGCCAAGCCGCAGGGGGGAATGAAAAACTGTTTTTT
>TRBJ2-7|TRBV6-2/TRBV6-3|TRBD2|NA
CASSREARQYF
TGTGCCAGCAGTCGGGAGGCTAGGCAGTACTTC
>TRBJ2-1|TRBV9|NA|NA
CASSVGGGKVNEQFF
TGTGCCAGCAGCGTAGGTGGCGGAAAGGTCAATGAGCAGTTCTTC
>TRBJ2-7|TRBV6-5|TRBD1|few
CASRGDRGLNEQYF
TGTGCGAGCAGAGGGGACAGGGGGTTGAACGAGCAGTACTTC
>TRBJ1-1|TRBV5-6|NA|NA
CASSPGPVTEAFF
TGTGCCAGCAGCCCTGGTCCAGTCACTGAAGCTTTCTTT
>TRBJ2-2|TRBV6-5|TRBD1|few
CASRKDRVTGELFF
TGTGCCAGCCGTAAGGACAGGGTCACCGGGGAGCTGTTTTTT
>TRBJ2-7|TRBV28|TRBD1|few
CASSGPGTGTYEQYF
TGTGCCAGCAGTGGACCTGGGACAGGGACCTACGAGCAGTACTTC
>TRBJ2-5|TRBV27|TRBD2|once
CASSPGPGLAGSEETQYF
TGTGCCAGCAGTCCCGGGCCGGGACTAGCGGGGAGCGAAGAGACCCAGTACTTC
>TRBJ1-2|TRBV2|TRBD1|few
CASSERDRVNGYTF
TGTGCCAGCAGTGAAAGGGACAGGGTGAATGGCTACACCTTC
>TRBJ2-3|TRBV24-1|TRBD1|NA
CATSDYGQATDTQYF
TGTGCCACCAGTGATTACGGACAGGCCACAGATACGCAGTATTTT
>TRBJ1-1|TRBV4-1|NA|NA
CASSQDAPRGSSWAFF
TGCGCCAGCAGCCAAGACGCCCCACGGGGAAGCAGTTGGGCTTTCTTT
>TRBJ2-5|TRBV28|TRBD1|NA
CASRSQGWQETQYF
TGTGCCAGCAGGTCACAGGGGTGGCAAGAGACCCAGTACTTC
>TRBJ2-1|TRBV18|TRBD2|NA
CASSPRWSSGSSYNEQFF
TGTGCCAGCTCACCAAGGTGGTCTAGCGGGAGTTCCTACAATGAGCAGTTCTTC
>TRBJ1-2|TRBV28|TRBD1|NA
CASSRTGSNYGYTF
TGTGCCAGCAGCAGGACAGGGAGTAACTATGGCTACACCTTC
>TRBJ1-6|TRBV21-1|NA|NA
CASPPGAKRDSPLHF
TGTGCCAGTCCCCCTGGAGCGAAGAGGGATTCACCCCTCCACTTT
>TRBJ2-1|TRBV5-4|TRBD2|NA
CASSGFGREGRDEQFF
TGTGCCAGCAGCGGATTCGGGCGGGAGGGCCGAGATGAGCAGTTCTTC
>TRBJ2-1|TRBV27|NA|once
CASSFATSYNEQFF
TGTGCCAGCAGTTTCGCAACTAGCTACAATGAGCAGTTCTTC
>TRBJ2-1|TRBV5-1|TRBD1|many
CASSGRTGDNEQFF
TGCGCCAGCAGCGGGAGGACAGGGGACAATGAGCAGTTCTTC
>TRBJ2-2|TRBV19|NA|NA
CASSIVSPGELFF
TGTGCCAGTAGTATAGTGAGTCCCGGGGAGCTGTTTTTT
>TRBJ2-7|TRBV2|NA|NA
CASSEARRSYEQYF
TGTGCCAGCAGTGAAGCGAGGCGGTCCTACGAGCAGTACTTC
>TRBJ1-2|TRBV7-2|TRBD1|NA
CASSSGTGIGYTF
TGTGCCAGCAGCTCCGGGACAGGAATTGGCTACACCTTC
>TRBJ2-4|TRBV5-8|NA|few
CASSLGQRIQYF
TGTGCCAGCAGCTTGGGGCAGCGCATTCAGTACTTC
>TRBJ2-5|TRBV29-1|TRBD1|NA
CSVETGWETQYF
TGCAGCGTGGAGACAGGGTGGGAGACCCAGTACTTC
>TRBJ2-2|TRBV5-1|NA|NA
CASSFSGDTGELFF
TGCGCCAGCAGCTTTTCAGGCGACACCGGGGAGCTGTTTTTT
>TRBJ2-1|TRBV28|TRBD2|NA
CASSSPGGGAVNEQFF
TGTGCCAGCAGTTCCCCAGGCGGGGGGGCCGTGAATGAGCAGTTCTTC
>TRBJ2-1|TRBV29-1|TRBD2|NA
CSANGGLAGAGQFF
TGCAGCGCTAACGGGGGACTAGCGGGAGCTGGGCAGTTCTTC
>TRBJ2-7|TRBV5-4|NA|NA
CASSWDSGSYEQYF
TGTGCCAGCAGCTGGGATAGCGGCTCCTACGAGCAGTACTTC
>TRBJ2-7|TRBV18|NA|NA
CASSPGPPGEQYF
TGTGCCAGCTCGCCCGGGCCCCCGGGGGAGCAGTACTTC
>TRBJ1-4|TRBV5-1|NA|few
CASSLNPGDEKLFF
TGCGCCAGCAGCTTGAATCCAGGGGATGAAAAACTGTTTTTT
>TRBJ1-5|TRBV19|TRBD1|NA
CASSIIQGAGGNNQPQHF
TGTGCCAGTAGTATAATCCAGGGGGCAGGAGGGAACAATCAGCCCCAGCATTTT
>TRBJ2-3|TRBV6-1|TRBD2|once
CASSETSGGGTDTQYF
TGTGCCAGCAGTGAGACTAGCGGGGGGGGCACAGATACGCAGTATTTT
>TRBJ2-5|TRBV6-6|NA|NA
CASSYFGDTETQYF
TGTGCCAGCAGTTATTTCGGGGATACGGAGACCCAGTACTTC
>TRBJ2-2|TRBV24-1|NA|NA
CATSISGYAGELFF
TGTGCCACCAGTATATCAGGGTACGCCGGGGAGCTGTTTTTT
>TRBJ2-3|TRBV24-1|TRBD1|NA
CATSERGLADTQYF
TGTGCCACCAGTGAAAGGGGGCTCGCAGATACGCAGTATTTT
>TRBJ2-1|TRBV9|TRBD2|NA
CASSTSGDYNEQFF
TGTGCCAGCAGTACTAGCGGGGACTACAATGAGCAGTTCTTC
>TRBJ1-4|TRBV25-1|NA|NA
CASSEYSDEKLFF
TGTGCCAGCAGTGAATACTCAGATGAAAAACTGTTTTTT
>TRBJ1-5|TRBV18|NA|NA
CASSLDTPDGNQPQHF
TGTGCCAGCTCACTGGACACCCCCGATGGCAATCAGCCCCAGCATTTT
>TRBJ2-1|TRBV11-2|NA|NA
CASSLGRVTRHAFF
TGTGCCAGCAGCTTAGGGCGGGTGACTAGACACGCGTTCTTC
>TRBJ2-5|TRBV19|TRBD2|few
CASSLRGVQTQYF
TGTGCCAGTAGTTTGCGGGGGGTCCAGACCCAGTACTTC
>TRBJ2-1|TRBV4-2|NA|NA
CASSQSGQTNEQFF
TGTGCCAGCAGCCAATCTGGACAAACCAATGAGCAGTTCTTC
>TRBJ1-1|TRBV3-1/TRBV3-2|NA|NA
CASWRGNTEAFF
TGTGCCAGCTGGAGGGGAAACACTGAAGCTTTCTTT
>TRBJ2-1|TRBV11-2|TRBD1|NA
CASSFSGQGAYNEQFF
TGTGCCAGCAGCTTTTCTGGACAGGGGGCGTACAATGAGCAGTTCTTC
>TRBJ2-3|TRBV5-1|NA|NA
CASSLVGRGSDTQYF
TGCGCCAGCAGCTTGGTAGGTAGGGGGTCAGATACGCAGTATTTT
>TRBJ1-2|TRBV5-1|NA|NA
CASRGEFTNYGYTF
TGCGCCAGCAGGGGAGAGTTTACTAACTATGGCTACACCTTC
>TRBJ1-2|TRBV19|NA|NA
CATRGGSLGYGYTF
TGTGCCACACGGGGGGGCAGCCTGGGCTATGGCTACACCTTC
>TRBJ2-7|TRBV28|TRBD2|once
CASSVSGGQSEQYF
TGTGCCAGCAGTGTCAGCGGGGGTCAATCCGAGCAGTACTTC
>TRBJ2-7|TRBV28|TRBD1|NA
CASRETGGNYEQYF
TGTGCCAGCAGGGAGACAGGGGGGAACTACGAGCAGTACTTC
>TRBJ2-7|TRBV19|NA|NA
CASSIPHYEQYF
TGTGCCAGTAGTATACCCCACTACGAGCAGTACTTC
>TRBJ2-1|TRBV10-3|NA|NA
CAIQRTVLRNEQFF
TGTGCCATTCAGCGGACGGTGTTGCGCAATGAGCAGTTCTTC